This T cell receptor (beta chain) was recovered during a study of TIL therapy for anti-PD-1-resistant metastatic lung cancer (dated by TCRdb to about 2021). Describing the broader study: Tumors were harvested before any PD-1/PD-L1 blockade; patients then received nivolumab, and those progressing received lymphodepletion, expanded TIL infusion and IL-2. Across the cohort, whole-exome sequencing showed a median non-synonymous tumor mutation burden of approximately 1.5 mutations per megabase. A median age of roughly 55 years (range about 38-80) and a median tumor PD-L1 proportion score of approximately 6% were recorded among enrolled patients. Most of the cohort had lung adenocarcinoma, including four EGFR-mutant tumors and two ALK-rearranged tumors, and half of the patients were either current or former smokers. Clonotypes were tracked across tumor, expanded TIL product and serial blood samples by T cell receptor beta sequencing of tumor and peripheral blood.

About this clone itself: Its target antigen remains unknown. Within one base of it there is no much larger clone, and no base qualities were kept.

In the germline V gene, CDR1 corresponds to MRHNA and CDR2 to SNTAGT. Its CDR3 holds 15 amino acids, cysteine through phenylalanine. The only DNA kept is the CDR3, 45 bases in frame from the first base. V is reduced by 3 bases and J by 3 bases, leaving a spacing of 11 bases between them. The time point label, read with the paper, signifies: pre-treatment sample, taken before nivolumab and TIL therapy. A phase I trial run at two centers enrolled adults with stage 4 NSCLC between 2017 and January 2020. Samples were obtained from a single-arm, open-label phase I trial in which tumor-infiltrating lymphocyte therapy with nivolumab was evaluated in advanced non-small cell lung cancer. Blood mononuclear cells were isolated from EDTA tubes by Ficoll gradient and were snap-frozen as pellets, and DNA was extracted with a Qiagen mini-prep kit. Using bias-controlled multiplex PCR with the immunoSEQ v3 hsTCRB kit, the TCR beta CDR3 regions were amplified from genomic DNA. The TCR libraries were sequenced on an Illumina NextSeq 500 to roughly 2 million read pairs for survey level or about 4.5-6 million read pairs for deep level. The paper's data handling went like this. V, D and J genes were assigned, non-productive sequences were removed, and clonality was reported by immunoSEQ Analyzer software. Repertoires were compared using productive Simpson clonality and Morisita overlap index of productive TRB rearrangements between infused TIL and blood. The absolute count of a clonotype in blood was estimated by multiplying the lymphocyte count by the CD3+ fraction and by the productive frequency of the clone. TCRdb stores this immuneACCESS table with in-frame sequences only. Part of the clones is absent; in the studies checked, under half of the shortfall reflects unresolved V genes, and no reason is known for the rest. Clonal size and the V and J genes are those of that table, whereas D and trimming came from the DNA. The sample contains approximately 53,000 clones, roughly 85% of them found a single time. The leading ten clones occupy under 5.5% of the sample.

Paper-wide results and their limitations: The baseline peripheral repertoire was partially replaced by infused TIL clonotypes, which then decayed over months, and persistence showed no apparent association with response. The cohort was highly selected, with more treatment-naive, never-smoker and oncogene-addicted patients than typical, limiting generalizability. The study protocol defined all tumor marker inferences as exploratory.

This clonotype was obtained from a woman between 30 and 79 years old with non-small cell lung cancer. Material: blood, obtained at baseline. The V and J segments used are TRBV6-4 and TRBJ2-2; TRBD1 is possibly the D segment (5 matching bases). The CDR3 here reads CASSEGQGDTGELFF. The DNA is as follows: TGTGCCAGCAGTGAGGGGCAGGGCGACACCGGGGAGCTGTTTTTT.